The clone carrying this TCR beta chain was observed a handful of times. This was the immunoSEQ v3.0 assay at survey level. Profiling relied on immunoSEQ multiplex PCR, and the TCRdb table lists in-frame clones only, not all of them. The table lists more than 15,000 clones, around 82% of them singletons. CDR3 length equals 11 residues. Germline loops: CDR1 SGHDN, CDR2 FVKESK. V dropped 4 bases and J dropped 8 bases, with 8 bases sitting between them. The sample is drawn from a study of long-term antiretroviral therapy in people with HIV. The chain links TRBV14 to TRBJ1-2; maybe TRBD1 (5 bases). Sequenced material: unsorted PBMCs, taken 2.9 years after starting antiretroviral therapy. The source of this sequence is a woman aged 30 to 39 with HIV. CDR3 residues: CASSRGLGYTF. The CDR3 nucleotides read TGTGCCAGCAGCCGGGGCCTGGGCTACACCTTC. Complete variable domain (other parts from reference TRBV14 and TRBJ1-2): EAGVTQFPSHSVIEKGQTVTLRCDPISGHDNLYWYRRVMGKEIKFLLHFVKESKQDESGMPNNRFLAERTGGTYSTLKVQPAELEDSGVYFCASSRGLGYTFGSGTRLTVV.